One TCR beta chain is described in this entry. Its antigen is currently unknown. The data are from a study of cytomegalovirus exposure and HLA in healthy donors. Overall study results and limits: Both high specificity and high sensitivity reportedly marked the classifier's diagnosis of cytomegalovirus status. In the 120 validation repertoires, about 94% of cluster scores exceeded 0, per a later analysis. Most TCR sequences proved rare, with some public TCRs found in many donors. CMV antigen specificity of three CMV-associated chains was confirmed in vitro.

Sequencing used immunoSEQ multiplex PCR; TCRdb keeps in-frame clones, though not all of them. In the table there are 90,000 to 150,000 clones, approximately 90% of which are singletons. This CDR3 has 15 amino acids. V was pared by 2 bases and J by 8 bases, with 4 bases of the junction left unmatched. Per germline, CDR1 PRHDT and CDR2 FYEKMQ (reference sequence). The rearrangement joins TRBV13 to TRBJ2-1, with TRBD1 matching over 12 bases. The sample consisted of PBMCs. This clonotype was sampled from a woman under 30 in good health and CMV-seropositive. For the CDR3, the DNA is TGTGCCAGCAGCTTAAGGGGACAGGGGGCCTATGAGCAGTTCTTC. Translated: CASSLRGQGAYEQFF.